This T cell receptor beta chain was profiled in a study of control samples from healthy donors and cancer patients. Produced via immunoSEQ multiplex PCR; TCRdb's table is partial and in-frame only. Seen in this sample are 150,000 to 200,000 clones; the ten most common clones hold roughly 2%. Trimming took 2 bases from V and 4 from J; bases not matched to a gene: 5. The CDR3 totals 16 residues. The germline V gene encodes CDR1 SGHAT and CDR2 FQNNGV. Sequencing was performed on blood. The chain joins TRBV11-2 to TRBJ1-3; TRBD1 aligns across 10 bases. This receptor was obtained from a woman aged 25 to 45 in good health. CDR3 nucleotides: TGTGCCAGCAGCTTAAGACAGGGGGCAGGAGGAAACACCATATATTTT. This gives the protein CASSLRQGAGGNTIYF.